This is a list of T cell receptor beta chains from one sample in a study of patients and donors after allogeneic stem cell transplantation. TCRdb reprocessed the RT-PCR reads via MiXCR and lists one record per CDR3 protein. The sample yields some 200,000 distinct CDR3 sequences, roughly 40% seen once. Sequencing was done on a sample of blood, either unsorted or a sorted T cell fraction (not recorded which). These receptors originate from a human donor who was either an allogeneic HSCT recipient or a stem cell or donor lymphocyte infusion donor (not recorded which). It is not recorded whose cells these are; they may come from a transplant donor. CDR3s include the opening cysteine and the closing phenylalanine or tryptophan. Size is omitted from some rows. Given values are once, few, many or a class for expanded clones.

j_gene: TRBJ1-1
v_gene: TRBV4-3
abundance: .
CDR3aa: CASSQEEGQGDEAFF

j_gene: TRBJ2-2
v_gene: TRBV30
abundance: .
CDR3aa: CAWGNLAGGTGELFF

j_gene: TRBJ2-7
v_gene: TRBV9
abundance: .
CDR3aa: CASSFDSEQYF

j_gene: TRBJ1-2
v_gene: TRBV4-3
abundance: few
CDR3aa: CASSQDEGARYGYTF

j_gene: TRBJ1-3
v_gene: TRBV4-1
abundance: .
CDR3aa: CASSQYGFFSGNTIYF

j_gene: TRBJ2-7
v_gene: TRBV3-1
abundance: once
CDR3aa: CASSQGARASYEQYF

j_gene: TRBJ2-3
v_gene: TRBV15
abundance: once
CDR3aa: CATSPERDTQYF

j_gene: TRBJ2-2
v_gene: TRBV6-5
abundance: few
CDR3aa: CASSYSPLGPGELFF

j_gene: TRBJ2-3
v_gene: TRBV6-6
abundance: .
CDR3aa: CATRDTSSTDTQYF

j_gene: TRBJ2-4
v_gene: TRBV7-8
abundance: few
CDR3aa: CASSLAYRDATKNIQYF

j_gene: TRBJ2-7
v_gene: TRBV6-5
abundance: .
CDR3aa: CASSYGQTYEQYF

j_gene: TRBJ2-1
v_gene: TRBV12-5
abundance: .
CDR3aa: CASGLHPISDLNEQFF

j_gene: TRBJ2-1
v_gene: TRBV9
abundance: .
CDR3aa: CASSLYDREQFF

j_gene: TRBJ1-4
v_gene: TRBV2
abundance: few
CDR3aa: CASTGTPIATNEKLFF

j_gene: TRBJ2-3
v_gene: TRBV3-1
abundance: .
CDR3aa: CASSQVLAELSTDTQYF

j_gene: TRBJ2-2
v_gene: TRBV12-3/TRBV12-4
abundance: once
CDR3aa: CASSPTLKFTGELFF

j_gene: TRBJ2-2
v_gene: TRBV12-3/TRBV12-4
abundance: .
CDR3aa: CASSSRDTFTGELFF

j_gene: TRBJ2-3
v_gene: TRBV7-9
abundance: .
CDR3aa: CASSMPTSGTADTQYF

j_gene: TRBJ1-1
v_gene: TRBV29-1
abundance: .
CDR3aa: CSVSLAGDTEAFF

j_gene: TRBJ1-2
v_gene: TRBV7-9
abundance: .
CDR3aa: CASSPALGPDGYTF

j_gene: TRBJ2-1
v_gene: TRBV6-5
abundance: few
CDR3aa: CASGTTSGSEQFF

j_gene: TRBJ2-7
v_gene: TRBV12-3/TRBV12-4
abundance: .
CDR3aa: CASSFQSAGVYEQYF

j_gene: TRBJ2-1
v_gene: TRBV7-2
abundance: .
CDR3aa: CASSPYSRLAGANEQFF

j_gene: TRBJ2-1
v_gene: TRBV25-1
abundance: .
CDR3aa: CATRTSGNNEQFF

j_gene: TRBJ2-2
v_gene: TRBV6-2/TRBV6-3
abundance: .
CDR3aa: CASSYWASGSTGELFF

j_gene: TRBJ1-6
v_gene: TRBV7-2
abundance: few
CDR3aa: CASSLRGGPLHF